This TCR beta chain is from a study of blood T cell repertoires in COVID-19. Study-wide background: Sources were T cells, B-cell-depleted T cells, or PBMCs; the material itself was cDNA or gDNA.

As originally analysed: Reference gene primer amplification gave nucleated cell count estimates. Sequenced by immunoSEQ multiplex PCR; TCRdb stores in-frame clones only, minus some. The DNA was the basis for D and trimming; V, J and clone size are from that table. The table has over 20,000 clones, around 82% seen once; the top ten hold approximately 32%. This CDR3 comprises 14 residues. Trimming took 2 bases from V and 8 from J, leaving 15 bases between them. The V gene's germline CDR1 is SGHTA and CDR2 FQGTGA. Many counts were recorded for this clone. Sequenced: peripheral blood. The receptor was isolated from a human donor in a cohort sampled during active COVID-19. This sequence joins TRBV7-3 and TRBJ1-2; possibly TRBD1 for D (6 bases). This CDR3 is CASSLGGQTFGYTF. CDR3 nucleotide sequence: TGTGCCAGCAGCTTAGGTGGACAGACGTTCGGCTACACCTTC.